A single TCR beta chain is shown here with its context. TCRdb reprocessed the 5' RACE reads via MiXCR and lists one record per CDR3 protein. This table holds 70,000 or so distinct CDR3 sequences, roughly 15% found once. These data are taken from a study of early T cells in non-severe SARS-CoV-2 infection. This sequence originates from an adult who was a healthcare worker with PCR-confirmed SARS-CoV-2 infection or an uninfected control (not recorded which). Input material: whole blood.

The CDR3 DNA reads as TGTGCCAGCAGCTTGGCTGGGGGGCCATCAGAGACCCAGTACTTC. Translating it yields CASSLAGGPSETQYF. V gene TRBV5-6 combines with J gene TRBJ2-5; D tentatively reads TRBD1 or TRBD2 (6 bases each). Per germline, CDR1 SGHDT and CDR2 YYEEEE. The V gene lost 0 bases and the J gene lost 4 bases, with 13 bases spanning the gap. The length of the CDR3 is 15 residues.